This record looks at one T cell receptor (beta chain) sequence and its context. Its target is unknown. The V and J ends lost 6 bases and 8 bases respectively, with 13 bases between them. CDR3 length equals 12 residues. Germline CDR1 is MNHNS and CDR2 is SASEGT. Stated treatment: 10-day PBMC culture with coronavirus spike peptide pools or control peptides (ViraFEST assay). Investigators obtained the unexposed donor's CD4+ T cells before the COVID-19 pandemic (2011-2018). This sample is drawn from a study of vaccination and CD4 T cells after COVID-19. Sequence data for DNA of cultured CD4+ T cells were generated by the Oncomine TCR Beta short-read assay. After culture, CD4+ T cells served as the source for genomic DNA extraction. TCRdb ran MiXCR on the PCR reads and lists one entry per CDR3 protein. The sample lists under 11,000 distinct CDR3 sequences; around 30% were seen once.

Input material: CD4+ T cells from blood, cultured in vitro. The receptor comes from a human donor in good health. This chain joins TRBV6-1 and TRBJ1-2; D ambiguous. CDR3 protein: CASSPALGGYTF. The CDR3 nucleotides read TGTGCCAGCAGCCCGGCCCTCGGGGGCTACACCTTC.